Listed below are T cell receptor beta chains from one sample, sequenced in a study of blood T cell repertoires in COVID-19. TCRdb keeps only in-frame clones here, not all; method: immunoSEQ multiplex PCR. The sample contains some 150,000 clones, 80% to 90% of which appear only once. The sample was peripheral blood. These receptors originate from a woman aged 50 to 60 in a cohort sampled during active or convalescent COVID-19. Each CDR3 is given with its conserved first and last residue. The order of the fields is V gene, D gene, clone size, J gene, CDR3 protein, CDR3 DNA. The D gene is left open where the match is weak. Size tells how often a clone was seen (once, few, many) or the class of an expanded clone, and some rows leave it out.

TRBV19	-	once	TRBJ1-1	CASSATGNTEAFF	TGTGCCAGTAGTGCCACAGGGAACACTGAAGCTTTCTTT
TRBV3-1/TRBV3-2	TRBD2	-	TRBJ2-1	CASSQVAGNEQFF	TGTGCCAGCAGCCAAGTAGCGGGTAATGAGCAGTTCTTC
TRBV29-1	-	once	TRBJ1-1	CSGVDQVNTEAFF	TGCAGCGGGGTCGATCAGGTAAATACTGAAGCTTTCTTT
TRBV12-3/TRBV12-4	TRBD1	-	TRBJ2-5	CASTPDRVETQYF	TGTGCCAGCACCCCTGACAGGGTCGAGACCCAGTACTTC
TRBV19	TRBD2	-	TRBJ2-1	CASRKTSGGSNEQFF	TGTGCCAGTAGAAAGACTAGCGGGGGAAGTAATGAGCAGTTCTTC
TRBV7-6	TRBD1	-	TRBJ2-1	CASSRGQGAYNEQFF	TGTGCCAGCAGCCGAGGACAGGGAGCCTACAATGAGCAGTTCTTC
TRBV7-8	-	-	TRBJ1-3	CASSLVSGGGNTIYF	TGTGCCAGCAGCTTAGTTTCGGGGGGAGGAAACACCATATATTTT
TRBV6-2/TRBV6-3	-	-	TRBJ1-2	CASSYSAGSNYGYTF	TGTGCCAGCAGTTACTCGGCGGGGTCTAACTATGGCTACACCTTC
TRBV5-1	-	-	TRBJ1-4	CASSLGPGIGKLFF	TGCGCCAGCAGCCTTGGGCCAGGGATTGGGAAACTGTTTTTT
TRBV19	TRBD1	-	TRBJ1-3	CASLRQGSGNTIYF	TGTGCCAGCCTTAGACAGGGCTCTGGAAACACCATATATTTT
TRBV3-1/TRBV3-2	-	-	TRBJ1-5	CASSHAGNQPQHF	TGTGCCAGCAGCCATGCAGGGAACCAGCCCCAGCATTTT
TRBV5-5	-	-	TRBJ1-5	CASSSGQASNQPQHF	TGTGCCAGCAGCTCCGGCCAGGCCTCAAATCAGCCCCAGCATTTT
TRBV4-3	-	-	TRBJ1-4	CASSHGATNEKLFF	TGCGCCAGCAGCCACGGTGCAACTAATGAAAAACTGTTTTTT
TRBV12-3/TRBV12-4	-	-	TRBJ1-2	CASSQGVGYTF	TGTGCCAGCAGCCAAGGGGTTGGCTACACCTTC
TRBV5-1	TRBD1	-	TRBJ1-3	CASSTGTGNTIYF	TGCGCCAGCTCGACAGGGACTGGAAACACCATATATTTT
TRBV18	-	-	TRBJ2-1	CASRTVQGRDNEQFF	TGTGCCAGCCGCACGGTACAGGGTAGGGACAATGAGCAGTTCTTC
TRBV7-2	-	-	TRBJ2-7	CASSPTGFSYEQYF	TGTGCCAGCAGCCCTACAGGATTCTCCTACGAGCAGTACTTC
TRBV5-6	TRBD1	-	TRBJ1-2	CASSPTGQAHLYGYTF	TGTGCCAGCAGCCCTACGGGACAGGCCCATCTCTATGGCTACACCTTC
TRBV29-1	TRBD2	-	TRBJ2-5	CSVVTVGRGGETQYF	TGCAGCGTTGTCACGGTAGGACGGGGGGGAGAGACCCAGTACTTC
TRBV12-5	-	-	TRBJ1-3	CASGLIGGRISGNTIYF	TGTGCTAGTGGTTTGATTGGGGGCCGCATATCTGGAAACACCATATATTTT
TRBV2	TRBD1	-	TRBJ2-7	CASRGGQGPFYEQYF	TGTGCCAGCAGGGGAGGACAGGGACCCTTCTACGAGCAGTACTTC
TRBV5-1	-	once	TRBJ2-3	CATSEVARGTDTQYF	TGCGCCACCTCAGAGGTAGCCCGGGGCACAGATACGCAGTATTTT
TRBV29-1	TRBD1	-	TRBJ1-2	CSVPGQGSFNYGYTF	TGCAGCGTCCCGGGACAGGGCTCTTTTAACTATGGCTACACCTTC
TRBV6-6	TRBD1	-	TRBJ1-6	CASSLDKGQGKGSPLHF	TGTGCCAGCAGTCTAGATAAGGGACAGGGAAAGGGGTCACCCCTCCACTTT
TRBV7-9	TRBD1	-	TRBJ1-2	CASSIQGEGYTF	TGTGCCAGCAGCATACAGGGGGAAGGCTACACCTTC
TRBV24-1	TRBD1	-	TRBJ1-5	CATSVPGGQPQHF	TGTGCCACCAGTGTCCCAGGGGGTCAGCCCCAGCATTTT
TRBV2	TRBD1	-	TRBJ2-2	CASTGGQGINTGELFF	TGTGCCAGCACTGGGGGACAGGGAATTAACACCGGGGAGCTGTTTTTT
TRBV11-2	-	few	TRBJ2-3	CASSLFGASTDTQYF	TGTGCCAGCAGCTTGTTTGGGGCGAGCACAGATACGCAGTATTTT
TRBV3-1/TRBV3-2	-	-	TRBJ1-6	CASSQTPRGGLGMVLYNSPLHF	TGTGCCAGCAGCCAGACCCCCCGCGGAGGGCTTGGGATGGTTCTCTATAATTCACCCCTCCACTTT
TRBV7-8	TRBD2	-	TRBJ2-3	CASSPGSGEGTDTQYF	TGTGCCAGCAGCCCCGGGAGCGGGGAAGGCACAGATACGCAGTATTTT